The 20 T cell receptor beta chains below were found in one sample sequenced in a study of blood T cells in healthy people across ages. Primers used in a second PCR of roughly 6 to 11 cycles were a sample-barcoded 5' primer and a J-beta primer mix. A single record per CDR3 protein comes from TCRdb applying MiXCR to the 5' RACE reads. The sample contains just under 550,000 distinct CDR3 sequences, 24% of which appear only once. These sequences were also reported in another study, on T cells of mothers and their children.

Sequenced input: blood. The receptors originated from a boy aged 5-17 years in good health.

This clonotype was observed a handful of times. The chain uses TRBV24-1 and TRBJ2-1, with TRBD2 identical over 15 bases. The CDR3 consists of 19 residues. V trimming: 3 bases; J trimming: 4 bases; junction bases outside the gene matches: 9. Germline-derived CDR1 and CDR2 are KGHDR and SFDVKD. Written as DNA, the CDR3 is TGTGCCACCAGTGATCGGCAGGGACTAGCGGGAGGAAGTTACAATGAGCAGTTCTTC. This gives the protein CATSDRQGLAGGSYNEQFF.

The J gene is TRBJ2-4, the V gene TRBV19; TRBD1 matches 8 bases. The CDR3 consists of 17 residues. CDR1 and CDR2 (germline): LNHDA, SQIVND (reference sequence). J gave up 0 bases and V 3 bases, and 7 bases lay outside the gene matches. CDR3 bases: TGTGCCAGTAGTATGGTGGGACAGGCAGTAGCCAAAAACATTCAGTACTTC. This translates into CASSMVGQAVAKNIQYF. The variable domain in full, with the rest retrieved from reference TRBV19 and TRBJ2-4, is DGGITQSPKYLFRKEGQNVTLSCEQNLNHDAMYWYRQDPGQGLRLIYYSQIVNDFQKGDIAEGYSVSREKKESFPLTVTSAQKNPTAFYLCASSMVGQAVAKNIQYFGAGTRLSVL.

The chain recombines TRBV12-3 or TRBV12-4 with TRBJ2-5; TRBD2 aligns across 9 bases. The V segment lost 2 bases and the J segment 5 bases; nucleotides outside the gene matches: 12. The CDR3 has 17 amino acids. The CDR3 spells CASSLPKTGTSIETQYF. In nucleotides, the CDR3 is TGTGCCAGCAGTTTACCGAAGACCGGGACTAGCATCGAGACCCAGTACTTC.

The table lists this clonotype with a few counts. This chain connects TRBV28 to TRBJ2-7, with D uncertain. The V end was cut by 6 bases, the J end by 3 bases, with 6 bases between. The CDR3 has 11 residues. From germline, CDR1 is MDHEN and CDR2 SYDVKM. This chain's CDR3 is CASRQIYEQYF. The CDR3 nucleotides read TGTGCCAGCAGGCAGATCTACGAGCAGTACTTC.

This clonotype was counted between two and nine times. The chain combines TRBV7-2 with TRBJ1-2; no reliable D call. Germline assignment: CDR1 SGHTA and CDR2 FQGNSA. CDR3 size: 14 residues. The V and J ends lost 4 bases and 4 bases respectively, with 13 bases between them. The CDR3 loop is CASSSATGFYGYTF. The CDR3 region has the DNA TGTGCCAGCAGCTCAGCGACGGGTTTCTATGGCTACACCTTC.

V is TRBV29-1 and J is TRBJ2-7, with D perhaps matching TRBD1 (7 bases). CDR3 length equals 15 residues. Trimming removed 2 bases at V and 4 bases at J, with 18 bases between. Germline values: CDR1 SQVTM, CDR2 ANQGSEA. CDR3 region: CSVESGSRGVYEQYF. The DNA of the CDR3 is TGCAGCGTTGAAAGCGGCAGCAGGGGGGTATACGAGCAGTACTTC.

V is TRBV13 and J is TRBJ1-3; a possible D gene is TRBD1 (5 bases). Germline CDR1 is PRHDT and CDR2 is FYEKMQ (reference sequence). The CDR3 spans 15 residues. V lost 4 bases, J lost 3 bases, and 13 bases lay in between. The CDR3 region has the DNA TGTGCCAGCAGCTCCAGTAGGGGAGTTGGAAACACCATATATTTT. Amino acid sequence: CASSSSRGVGNTIYF.

V gene TRBV27 combines with J gene TRBJ1-1; D may be TRBD1 (6 bases). V was clipped by 1 base and J by 4 bases, with 13 bases between them. CDR1 and CDR2 (germline): MNHEY, SMNVEV (reference sequence). The CDR3 extends over 15 amino acids. CDR3 in amino acids: CASSLLGGQGTEAFF. In nucleotides, the CDR3 is TGTGCCAGCAGTTTATTGGGGGGACAAGGCACTGAAGCTTTCTTT.

The chain uses TRBV27 and TRBJ2-4, with 7 bases lining up with TRBD2. This CDR3 spans 15 amino acids. Germline CDR1 and CDR2: MNHEY and SMNVEV (reference sequence). V shed 6 bases, J shed 3 bases, and the junction held 8 bases outside the gene matches. The CDR3 region is CASRGMGGVKNIQYF. The CDR3 DNA sequence: TGTGCCAGCAGGGGAATGGGGGGGGTCAAAAACATTCAGTACTTC.

V is TRBV29-1 and J is TRBJ2-5; perhaps TRBD1 as D (6 bases). The V end was cut by 5 bases, the J end by 0 bases, with 7 bases between. Germline V gives CDR1 SQVTM, CDR2 ANQGSEA. This CDR3 has 12 amino acids. Here the CDR3 reads CSVRTDQETQYF. DNA of the CDR3: TGCAGCGTTCGGACAGACCAAGAGACCCAGTACTTC. The full variable domain, in which reference TRBV29-1 and TRBJ2-5 provide the parts outside the CDR3, is SAVISQKPSRDICQRGTSLTIQCQVDSQVTMMFWYRQQPGQSLTLIATANQGSEATYESGFVIDKFPISRPNLTFSTLTVSNMSPEDSSIYLCSVRTDQETQYFGPGTRLLVL.

The chain is built from TRBV2 and TRBJ2-3; 9 bases fit TRBD1. The trim removed 6 bases at V and 1 base at J, leaving 5 bases unmatched. The germline CDR1 and CDR2 sequences are SNHLY and FYNNEI. The length of the CDR3 is 15 residues. The CDR3 spells CASSYWTGGTDTQYF. CDR3 in DNA: TGTGCCAGCAGCTACTGGACAGGGGGCACAGATACGCAGTATTTT.

The chain is built from TRBV4-3 and TRBJ1-1, with 7 bases fitting TRBD1. Germline V lookup: CDR1 LGHNA, CDR2 YSLEER. V shed 4 bases and J 5 bases; nucleotides not matched to a gene: 10. The CDR3 extends over 15 amino acids. The DNA of the CDR3 is TGCGCCAGCAGCCTCAGGGGGGCCGAAGGTACTGAAGCTTTCTTT. This sequence encodes CASSLRGAEGTEAFF.

Only a few counts were recorded for this clonotype. The chain recombines TRBV7-2 with TRBJ2-1; no clear D gene. The germline V gene has CDR1 SGHTA and CDR2 FQGNSA. The CDR3 contains 12 residues. Deletions cut 6 bases from V and 7 bases from J, with 10 bases between. CDR3 DNA: TGTGCCAGCAGTCTGGCGTGGAATGAGCAGTTCTTC. Its translation: CASSLAWNEQFF.

V is TRBV19 and J is TRBJ1-5, with 11 bases lining up with TRBD1. From germline, CDR1 is LNHDA and CDR2 SQIVND (reference sequence). CDR3 length: 15 residues. The V gene end was trimmed by 5 bases and the J gene end by 7 bases; junction bases not matched to a gene: 7. CDR3 loop: CASSEDRGRRQPQHF. The DNA of the CDR3 is TGTGCCAGTAGTGAGGACAGGGGGCGCAGGCAGCCCCAGCATTTT.

This clonotype was detected only a few times. The V gene is TRBV7-2, the J gene TRBJ2-1, with 7 bases identical to TRBD2. The V gene's germline CDR1 is SGHTA and CDR2 FQGNSA. This CDR3 has 14 amino acids. V dropped 1 base and J dropped 6; count of bases not matched to a gene: 3. CDR3 sequence: CASSLVGGSNEQFF. The DNA of the CDR3 is TGTGCCAGCAGCTTAGTGGGGGGGTCCAATGAGCAGTTCTTC. The full variable domain, in which reference TRBV7-2 and TRBJ2-1 provide the parts outside the CDR3, is GAGVSQSPSNKVTEKGKDVELRCDPISGHTALYWYRQSLGQGLEFLIYFQGNSAPDKSGLPSDRFSAERTGGSVSTLTIQRTQQEDSAVYLCASSLVGGSNEQFFGPGTRLTVL.

The V call is TRBV11-2, the J call TRBJ2-5; possibly TRBD2 for D (7 bases). With the DNA end fitting TRBJ2-7 better, the J assignment may be wrong. CDR3 size: 15 residues. From germline, CDR1 is SGHAT and CDR2 FQNNGV. The CDR3, as DNA: TGTGCCAGCAGCTCCGGGGGGCCCGCTTGGGCCGAGCAGTACTTC. Amino acids: CASSSGGPAWAEQYF.

This clonotype has only a few counts. The chain is built from TRBV6-2 or TRBV6-3 and TRBJ1-1; the match to TRBD1 covers 7 bases. The CDR3 is 15 residues long. The germline V gene has CDR1 MNHEY and CDR2 SVGEGT. Trimming removed 6 bases from V and 0 bases from J; junction bases left unmatched: 7. CDR3 loop: CASRNPGQLNTEAFF. CDR3 DNA sequence: TGTGCCAGCAGAAATCCGGGACAGTTGAACACTGAAGCTTTCTTT.

The chain is built from TRBV6-2 or TRBV6-3 and TRBJ1-5, with D possibly TRBD1 on 5 matching bases. Looked up from germline, CDR1 is MNHEY and CDR2 is SVGEGT. The CDR3 contains 14 residues. V lost 0 bases and J lost 2, with 5 bases in between. CDR3 protein: CASSYSTGNQPQHF. CDR3 nucleotide sequence: TGTGCCAGCAGTTACTCGACAGGCAATCAGCCCCAGCATTTT.

A few counts support this clonotype. CDR3 amino acids: CASSSNGRRECYNEQFF. CDR3 DNA sequence: TGTGCCAGCAGCTCCAACGGTCGTCGGGAGTGCTACAATGAGCAGTTCTTC. This chain connects TRBV7-4 to TRBJ2-7; perhaps TRBD2 as D (6 bases). The DNA end is more similar to TRBJ2-1, so the J call may be wrong. This CDR3 has 17 residues. Germline CDR1 reads SGHVT; CDR2 reads SQSDAQ.

The rearrangement joins TRBV20-1 to TRBJ2-1, with D maybe TRBD2 (5 bases). Per germline, CDR1 DFQATT and CDR2 SNEGSKA (reference sequence). This CDR3 contains 13 residues. V lost 0 bases and J 2 bases, leaving 5 bases between the germline ends. CDR3 nucleotide sequence: TGCAGTGCTAGAGAGAGGGCCTACAATGAGCAGTTCTTC. Its protein is CSARERAYNEQFF.